This T cell receptor beta chain derives from a study of cytomegalovirus exposure and HLA in healthy donors. Concerning this clone: What it binds is not known.

It was the approximately 110-subject validation cohort, separate from the approximately 700-subject first cohort, to which the donors belonged. V lost 0 bases and J lost 3, with 13 bases in between. The CDR3 has 16 residues. Per the germline V gene, CDR1 is SGHRS and CDR2 is YFSETQ. Study observations and caveats: The finding came from a later analysis; first-cohort TCR clusters tended to co-occur in the 95 to 150 validation repertoires. It was reported that the classifier diagnosed cytomegalovirus status with high specificity and sensitivity in both the original and validation cohorts.

Clones were sequenced by immunoSEQ multiplex PCR, and TCRdb holds only the in-frame ones, with some missing. The sample shows about 130,000 clones, roughly 86% of them seen only once. This chain links TRBV5-1 with TRBJ2-1; D is perhaps TRBD2 (6 bases). The clonotype comes from a man aged 25-40 years in good health and CMV-seronegative. Sequenced: PBMCs. CDR3 amino acids: CASSLESGDYYNEQFF. DNA of the CDR3: TGCGCCAGCAGCTTGGAATCGGGAGACTACTACAATGAGCAGTTCTTC. The full variable domain, completed using reference TRBV5-1 and TRBJ2-1, is KAGVTQTPRYLIKTRGQQVTLSCSPISGHRSVSWYQQTPGQGLQFLFEYFSETQRNKGNFPGRFSGRQFSNSRSEMNVSTLELGDSALYLCASSLESGDYYNEQFFGPGTRLTVL.